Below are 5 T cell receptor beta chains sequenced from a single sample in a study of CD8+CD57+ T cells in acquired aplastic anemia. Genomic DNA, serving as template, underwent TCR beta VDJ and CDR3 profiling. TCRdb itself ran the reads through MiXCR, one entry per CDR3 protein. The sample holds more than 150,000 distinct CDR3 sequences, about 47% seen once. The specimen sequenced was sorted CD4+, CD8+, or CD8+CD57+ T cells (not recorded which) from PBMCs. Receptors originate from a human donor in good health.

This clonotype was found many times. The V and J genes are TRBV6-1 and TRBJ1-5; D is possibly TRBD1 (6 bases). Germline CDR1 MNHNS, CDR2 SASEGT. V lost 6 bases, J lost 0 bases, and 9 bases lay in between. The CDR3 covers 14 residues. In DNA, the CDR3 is TGTGCCAGCAGCCCGGACAGTAGCAATCAGCCCCAGCATTTT. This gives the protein CASSPDSSNQPQHF.

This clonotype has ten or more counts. The CDR3 reads CASSLRSGVAGNTIYF. CDR3 sequence (DNA): TGCGCCAGCAGCCTACGCTCTGGGGTGGCAGGAAACACCATATATTTT. The rearrangement uses TRBV4-1 and TRBJ1-3, with no clear D. Trimming shortened V by 4 bases and J by 4 bases, and 17 bases separated the two germline ends. Germline lookup yields CDR1 MGHRA and CDR2 YSYEKL. The CDR3 loop spans 16 amino acids.

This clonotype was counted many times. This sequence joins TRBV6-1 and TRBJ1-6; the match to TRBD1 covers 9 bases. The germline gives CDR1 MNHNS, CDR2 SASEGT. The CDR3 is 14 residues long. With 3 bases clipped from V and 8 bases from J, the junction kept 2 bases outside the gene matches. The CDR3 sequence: CASSDDRGYSPLHF. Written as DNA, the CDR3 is TGTGCCAGCAGTGACGACAGGGGGTATTCACCCCTCCACTTT.

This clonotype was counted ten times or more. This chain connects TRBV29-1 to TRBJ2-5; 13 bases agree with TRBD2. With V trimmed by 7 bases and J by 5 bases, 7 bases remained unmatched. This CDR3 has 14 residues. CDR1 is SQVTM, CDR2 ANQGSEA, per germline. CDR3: CSGWTSGSGETQYF. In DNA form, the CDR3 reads TGCAGCGGCTGGACTAGCGGGAGTGGGGAGACCCAGTACTTC.

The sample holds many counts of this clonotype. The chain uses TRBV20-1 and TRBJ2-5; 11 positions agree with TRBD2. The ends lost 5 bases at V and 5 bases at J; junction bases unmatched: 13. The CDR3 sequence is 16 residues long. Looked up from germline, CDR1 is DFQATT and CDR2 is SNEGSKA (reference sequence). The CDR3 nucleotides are TGCAGTGCTCGTGCCGGAACTAGCGGGAGAGGGGAGACCCAGTACTTC. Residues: CSARAGTSGRGETQYF.